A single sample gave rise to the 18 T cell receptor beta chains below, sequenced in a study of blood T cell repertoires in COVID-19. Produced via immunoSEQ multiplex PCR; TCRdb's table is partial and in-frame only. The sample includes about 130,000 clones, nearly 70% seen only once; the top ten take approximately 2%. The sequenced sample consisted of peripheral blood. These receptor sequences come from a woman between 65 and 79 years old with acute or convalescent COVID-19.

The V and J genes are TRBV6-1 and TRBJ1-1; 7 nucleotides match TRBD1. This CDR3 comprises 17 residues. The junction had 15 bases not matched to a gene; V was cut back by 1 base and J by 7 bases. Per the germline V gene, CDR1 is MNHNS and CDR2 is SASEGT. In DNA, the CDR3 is TGTGCCAGCAGTGAAGTTGGGGTAGGGACAGTAACACTTGAAGCTTTCTTT. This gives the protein CASSEVGVGTVTLEAFF.

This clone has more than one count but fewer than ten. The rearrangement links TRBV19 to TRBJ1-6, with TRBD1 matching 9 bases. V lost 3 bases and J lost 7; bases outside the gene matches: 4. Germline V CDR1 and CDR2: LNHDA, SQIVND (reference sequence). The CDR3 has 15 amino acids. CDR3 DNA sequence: TGTGCCAGTAGTATGGGGACAGGGCGCAATTCACCCCTCCACTTT. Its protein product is CASSMGTGRNSPLHF.

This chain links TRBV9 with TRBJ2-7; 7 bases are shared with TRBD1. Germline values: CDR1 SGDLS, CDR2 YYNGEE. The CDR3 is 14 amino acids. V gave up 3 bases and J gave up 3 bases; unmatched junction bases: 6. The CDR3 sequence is CASSEAGGDYEQYF. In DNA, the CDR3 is TGTGCCAGCAGCGAAGCAGGGGGAGACTACGAGCAGTACTTC.

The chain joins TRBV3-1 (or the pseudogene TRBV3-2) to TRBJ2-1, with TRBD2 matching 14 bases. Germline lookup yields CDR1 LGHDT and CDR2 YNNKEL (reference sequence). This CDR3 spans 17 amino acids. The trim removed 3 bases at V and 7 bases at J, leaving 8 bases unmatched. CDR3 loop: CASSHRLAGGPANEQFF. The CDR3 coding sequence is TGTGCCAGCAGCCACAGACTAGCGGGAGGGCCGGCAAATGAGCAGTTCTTC.

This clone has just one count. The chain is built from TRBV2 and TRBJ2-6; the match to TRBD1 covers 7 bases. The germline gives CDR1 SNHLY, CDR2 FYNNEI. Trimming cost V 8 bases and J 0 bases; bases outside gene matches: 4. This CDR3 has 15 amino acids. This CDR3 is CASRQGLSGANVLTF. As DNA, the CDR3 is TGTGCCAGCCGACAGGGCCTCTCTGGGGCCAACGTCCTGACTTTC.

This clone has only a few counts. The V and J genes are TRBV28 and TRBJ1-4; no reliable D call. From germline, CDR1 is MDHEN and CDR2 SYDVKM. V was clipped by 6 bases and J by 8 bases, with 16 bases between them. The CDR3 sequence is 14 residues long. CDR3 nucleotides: TGTGCCAGCAGCCTTGGCGACCGGGTAGAAAAACTGTTTTTT. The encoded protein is CASSLGDRVEKLFF. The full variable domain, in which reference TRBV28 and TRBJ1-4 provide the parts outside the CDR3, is DVKVTQSSRYLVKRTGEKVFLECVQDMDHENMFWYRQDPGLGLRLIYFSYDVKMKEKGDIPEGYSVSREKKERFSLILESASTNQTSMYLCASSLGDRVEKLFFGSGTQLSVL.

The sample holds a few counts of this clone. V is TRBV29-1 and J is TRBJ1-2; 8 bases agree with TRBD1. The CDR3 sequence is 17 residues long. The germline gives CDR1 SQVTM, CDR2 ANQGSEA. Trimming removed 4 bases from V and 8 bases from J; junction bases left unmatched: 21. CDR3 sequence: CSVVDWTGFSNYGGYTF. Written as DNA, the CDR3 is TGCAGCGTTGTTGACTGGACAGGGTTCTCTAACTATGGCGGCTACACCTTC. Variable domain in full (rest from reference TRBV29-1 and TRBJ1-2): SAVISQKPSRDICQRGTSLTIQCQVDSQVTMMFWYRQQPGQSLTLIATANQGSEATYESGFVIDKFPISRPNLTFSTLTVSNMSPEDSSIYLCSVVDWTGFSNYGGYTFGSGTRLTVV.

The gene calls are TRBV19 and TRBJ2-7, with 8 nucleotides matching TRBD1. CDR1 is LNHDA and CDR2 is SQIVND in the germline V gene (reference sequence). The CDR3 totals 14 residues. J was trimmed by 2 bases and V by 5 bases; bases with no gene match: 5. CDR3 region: CASSFSGGPYEQYF. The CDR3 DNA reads TGTGCCAGTAGTTTTTCAGGGGGCCCCTACGAGCAGTACTTC.

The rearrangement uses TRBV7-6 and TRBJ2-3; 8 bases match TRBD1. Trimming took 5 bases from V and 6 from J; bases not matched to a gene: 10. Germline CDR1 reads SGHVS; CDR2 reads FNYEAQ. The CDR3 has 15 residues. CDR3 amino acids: CASSQGQGLMDTQYF. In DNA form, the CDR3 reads TGTGCCAGCAGCCAAGGACAGGGATTGATGGATACGCAGTATTTT.

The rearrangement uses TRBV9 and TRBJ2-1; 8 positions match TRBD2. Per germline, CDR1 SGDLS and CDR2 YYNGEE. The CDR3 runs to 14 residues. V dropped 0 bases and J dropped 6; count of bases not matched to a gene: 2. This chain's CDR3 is CASSVGRGANEQFF. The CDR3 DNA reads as TGTGCCAGCAGCGTAGGGCGGGGGGCCAATGAGCAGTTCTTC.

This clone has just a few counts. The CDR3 sequence is CASSKPTGQLNEKLFF. DNA for the CDR3: TGTGCCAGCAGTAAACCTACGGGACAGCTTAATGAAAAACTGTTTTTT. V and J are TRBV6-2 or TRBV6-3 and TRBJ1-4, with TRBD1 matching 7 bases. Looked up from germline, CDR1 is MNHEY and CDR2 is SVGEGT. The CDR3 has 16 amino acids. Germline trimming cut 5 bases from V and 4 bases from J; bases unmatched to any gene: 10.

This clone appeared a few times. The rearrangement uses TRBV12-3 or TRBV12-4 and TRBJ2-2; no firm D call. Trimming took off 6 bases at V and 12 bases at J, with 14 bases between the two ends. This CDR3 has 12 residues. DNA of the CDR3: TGTGCCAGCAGCTCCGAGGCAGTAAAGCTGTTTTTT. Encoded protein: CASSSEAVKLFF.

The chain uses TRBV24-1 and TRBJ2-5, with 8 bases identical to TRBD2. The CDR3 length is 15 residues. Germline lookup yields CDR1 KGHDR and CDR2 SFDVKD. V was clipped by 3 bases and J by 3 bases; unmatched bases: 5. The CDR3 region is CATSDAPGREETQYF. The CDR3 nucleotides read TGTGCCACCAGTGATGCCCCCGGGAGGGAAGAGACCCAGTACTTC.

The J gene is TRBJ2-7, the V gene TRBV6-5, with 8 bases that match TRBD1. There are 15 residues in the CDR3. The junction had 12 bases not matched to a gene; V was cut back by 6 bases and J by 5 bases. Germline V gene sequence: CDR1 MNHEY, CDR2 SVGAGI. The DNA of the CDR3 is TGTGCCAGCAGGTACCGACAGGGGCGCGGCGACGAGCAGTACTTC. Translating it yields CASRYRQGRGDEQYF.

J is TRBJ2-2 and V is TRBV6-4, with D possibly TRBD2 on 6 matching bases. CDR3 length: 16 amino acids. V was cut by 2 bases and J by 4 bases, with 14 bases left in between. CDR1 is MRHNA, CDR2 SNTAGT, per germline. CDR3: CASSDQRGLLTGELFF. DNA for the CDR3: TGTGCCAGCAGTGACCAGAGGGGACTGCTCACCGGGGAGCTGTTTTTT.

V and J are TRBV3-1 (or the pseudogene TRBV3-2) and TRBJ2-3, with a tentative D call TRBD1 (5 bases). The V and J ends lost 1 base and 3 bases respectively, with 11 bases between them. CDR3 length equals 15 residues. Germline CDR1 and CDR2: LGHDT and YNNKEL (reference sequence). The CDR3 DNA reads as TGTGCCAGCAGCCAAGGAACGCAGGGAACAGATACGCAGTATTTT. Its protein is CASSQGTQGTDTQYF.

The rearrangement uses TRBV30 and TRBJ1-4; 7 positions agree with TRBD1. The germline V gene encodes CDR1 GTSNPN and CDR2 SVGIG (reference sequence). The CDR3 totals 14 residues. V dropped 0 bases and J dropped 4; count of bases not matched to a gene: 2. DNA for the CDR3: TGTGCCTGGAGTGTGGGACAGAGTAATGAAAAACTGTTTTTT. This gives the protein CAWSVGQSNEKLFF.

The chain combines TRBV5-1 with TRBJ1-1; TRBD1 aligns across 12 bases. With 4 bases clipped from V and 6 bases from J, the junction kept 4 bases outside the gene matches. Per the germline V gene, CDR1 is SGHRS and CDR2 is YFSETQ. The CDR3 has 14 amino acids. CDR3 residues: CASSKGQGAAEAFF. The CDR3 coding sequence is TGCGCCAGCAGCAAGGGACAGGGGGCAGCTGAAGCTTTCTTT.